Included here is one T cell receptor beta chain sequence, with context. The source of the sample is a study of T cell clusters in autoimmune cytopenias. TRB was amplified from roughly 250 ng of peripheral blood genomic DNA per sample. TRB rearrangements were amplified by touch-down multiplex PCR with mixed TRB-A/B primers. TCRdb reprocessed the multiplex PCR reads and stores each CDR3 protein as one record, lacking DNA. This listing includes about 2,200 distinct CDR3 sequences. The CDR3 length is 15 residues. Germline CDR1 is LNHDA and CDR2 is SQIVND (reference sequence). V gene TRBV19 combines with J gene TRBJ1-2; TCRdb returns TRBD1, unconfirmable since there is no DNA. The sequence derives from a human donor with an autoimmune cytopenia or autoimmune hepatitis (not recorded which). Sample: peripheral blood. The CDR3 loop is CASSPYDKRLYGYTF.